The entry below gives a single T cell receptor beta chain sequence along with its context. The antigen remains undetermined. The sample belongs to a study of T cells expressing NK-cell markers. Study-level findings and limits: Also leading the CD3+CD56-NKG2C+ fraction in a handful of donors were these clonotypes.

Generation of TCR beta cDNA was performed by 5'RACE template switching incorporating UMIs. TCRdb derives one entry per CDR3 protein from the 5' RACE reads, leaving out DNA. The table for this sample gives 500,000 to 700,000 distinct CDR3 sequences. CDR3 size: 14 residues. Germline CDR1 MGHDK, CDR2 SYGVNS. This chain links TRBV25-1 with TRBJ2-1; TCRdb's assignment of TRBD2 cannot be checked, as there is no DNA. The sequenced sample was blood T cells: a sorted CD56 or NKG2C T cell subset, CD4+ or CD8+ T cells, or bulk PBMC T cells (not recorded which). This TCR came from a man in his late teens or twenties in good health. CDR3 sequence: CASSETSGYNEQFF.